This T cell receptor (beta chain) is from a study of PD-1 blockade in mismatch repair-deficient tumors. The overall study: Patients had approximately 12 mismatch repair-deficient cancer types and were previously treated and progressing.

TCRdb's copy holds only in-frame clones and misses some; the assay was immunoSEQ multiplex PCR. The data contain 50,000 or so clones, 77% of them singletons. TCRs were sequenced from a few patients responding to pembrolizumab. About this clone itself: What it binds is unknown.

Germline values: CDR1 LNHDA, CDR2 SQIVND (reference sequence). The junction had 7 bases not matched to a gene; V was cut back by 5 bases and J by 4 bases. The CDR3 consists of 15 residues. Study-wide points: Tumor-resident clones, often undetectable pretreatment in blood, expanded then contracted after pembrolizumab.

The rearrangement links TRBV19 to TRBJ2-1, with 8 bases that match TRBD2. Here the sequenced sample was PBMCs, taken before pembrolizumab treatment. The source of this sequence is an adult with mismatch repair-deficient cancer. The CDR3 DNA is TGTGCCAGTAGTTCTGGCGGGAGGAATTACAATGAGCAGTTCTTC. As protein: CASSSGGRNYNEQFF.